Listed below are T cell receptor beta chains from one sample, sequenced in a study of cytomegalovirus exposure and HLA in healthy donors. Only in-frame clones appear in the TCRdb table, and some are missing; sequencing was by immunoSEQ multiplex PCR. The table lists roughly 98,000 clones, 80% to 90% of them singletons. Sequencing was performed on PBMCs. These receptors originate from a man aged 40-55 years in good health and CMV-seronegative. Both conserved end residues are part of each CDR3. A D gene is named only where the DNA matches it firmly. Clone size is not always given. Where it is, it says once, few, many or a class for expanded clones.

j_gene: TRBJ2-1
v_gene: TRBV28
abundance: -
d_gene: -
CDR3nt: TGTGCCAGCAGTTTTGGTGGACTAACGACACGAAATGAGCAGTTCTTC
CDR3aa: CASSFGGLTTRNEQFF

j_gene: TRBJ2-3
v_gene: TRBV5-6
abundance: -
d_gene: -
CDR3nt: TGTGCCAGCAGCATCGGACTAAGCACAGATACGCAGTATTTT
CDR3aa: CASSIGLSTDTQYF

j_gene: TRBJ1-5
v_gene: TRBV9
abundance: -
d_gene: -
CDR3nt: TGTGCCAGCAGCGTAGTCGAGAAAGTAGATCAGCCCCAGCATTTT
CDR3aa: CASSVVEKVDQPQHF

j_gene: TRBJ1-6
v_gene: TRBV18
abundance: -
d_gene: -
CDR3nt: TGTGCCAGCTCACCGCTTAGGGGGAACTCACCCCTCCACTTT
CDR3aa: CASSPLRGNSPLHF

j_gene: TRBJ2-2
v_gene: TRBV6-6
abundance: -
d_gene: TRBD2
CDR3nt: TGTGCCAGCTCACGGCTAGCGGACACCGGGGAGCTGTTTTTT
CDR3aa: CASSRLADTGELFF

j_gene: TRBJ1-1
v_gene: TRBV5-1
abundance: -
d_gene: -
CDR3nt: TGCGCCAGCAGCTCTCAGGGCCAGAAGAACACTGAAGCTTTCTTT
CDR3aa: CASSSQGQKNTEAFF

j_gene: TRBJ1-1
v_gene: TRBV11-2
abundance: -
d_gene: -
CDR3nt: TGTGCCAGCAGCTTAGGAGGTGGAGGGGTCACTGAAGCTTTCTTT
CDR3aa: CASSLGGGGVTEAFF

j_gene: TRBJ2-2
v_gene: TRBV11-3
abundance: -
d_gene: TRBD1
CDR3nt: TGTGCCAGCAGCCCCCGGACAGGGTTGGCCGGGGAGCTGTTTTTT
CDR3aa: CASSPRTGLAGELFF

j_gene: TRBJ2-7
v_gene: TRBV5-4
abundance: few
d_gene: TRBD1
CDR3nt: TGTGCCAGCAGCTTCTCCGGGACAGGATCATTCAGGAGCTACGAGCAGTACTTC
CDR3aa: CASSFSGTGSFRSYEQYF

j_gene: TRBJ1-1
v_gene: TRBV6-5
abundance: -
d_gene: -
CDR3nt: TGTGCCAGCAGTTACTCTTTCCCGGGGGTTGGCACTGAAGCTTTCTTT
CDR3aa: CASSYSFPGVGTEAFF

j_gene: TRBJ1-2
v_gene: TRBV7-2
abundance: -
d_gene: TRBD1
CDR3nt: TGTGCCAGCAGCTTCCGGACAGGGTCCGGTGGCTACACCTTC
CDR3aa: CASSFRTGSGGYTF

j_gene: TRBJ1-2
v_gene: TRBV5-4
abundance: -
d_gene: TRBD1
CDR3nt: TGTGCCAGCAGCAACCCGACAGGGTCAGATGGCTACACCTTC
CDR3aa: CASSNPTGSDGYTF

j_gene: TRBJ1-3
v_gene: TRBV15
abundance: -
d_gene: -
CDR3nt: TGTGCCACCAGCCCGGACAGCCGCTCTGGAAACACCATATATTTT
CDR3aa: CATSPDSRSGNTIYF

j_gene: TRBJ2-3
v_gene: TRBV7-8
abundance: -
d_gene: -
CDR3nt: TGTGCCAGCAGCTCGGACAGAAGCACAGATACGCAGTATTTT
CDR3aa: CASSSDRSTDTQYF

j_gene: TRBJ1-6
v_gene: TRBV5-6
abundance: -
d_gene: TRBD1
CDR3nt: TGTGCCAGCAGCTCGCCGGGACAGGGTCTCTCACCCCTCCACTTT
CDR3aa: CASSSPGQGLSPLHF

j_gene: TRBJ2-5
v_gene: TRBV7-9
abundance: -
d_gene: TRBD1
CDR3nt: TGTGCCAGCAGCTTCCCGTTAGGGACAGGGGCGACCCAAGAGACCCAGTACTTC
CDR3aa: CASSFPLGTGATQETQYF

j_gene: TRBJ1-3
v_gene: TRBV11-3
abundance: -
d_gene: -
CDR3nt: TGTGCCAGCAGCAAGAATACCGGCTCTGGAAACACCATATATTTT
CDR3aa: CASSKNTGSGNTIYF

j_gene: TRBJ1-1
v_gene: TRBV6-5
abundance: -
d_gene: -
CDR3nt: TGTGCCAGCATCAGGGAGGGGAACACTGAAGCTTTCTTT
CDR3aa: CASIREGNTEAFF

j_gene: TRBJ2-7
v_gene: TRBV7-9
abundance: -
d_gene: TRBD1
CDR3nt: TGTGCCAGCAGCCCCCGGGACAGGGACTCCTACGAGCAGTACTTC
CDR3aa: CASSPRDRDSYEQYF

j_gene: TRBJ1-4
v_gene: TRBV18
abundance: -
d_gene: TRBD1
CDR3nt: TGTGCCAGCTCACCACAGGGGGCTCCCACCCCAACTAATGAAAAACTGTTTTTT
CDR3aa: CASSPQGAPTPTNEKLFF

j_gene: TRBJ1-2
v_gene: TRBV6-4
abundance: -
d_gene: -
CDR3nt: TGTGCCAGCAGGAGACAGGAAGTGGCCTCGGGCTACACCTTC
CDR3aa: CASRRQEVASGYTF

j_gene: TRBJ1-2
v_gene: TRBV7-2
abundance: -
d_gene: -
CDR3nt: TGTGCCAGCAGCCAACCGACCGGGGGGCTGGTTGACTATGGCTACACCTTC
CDR3aa: CASSQPTGGLVDYGYTF

j_gene: TRBJ2-1
v_gene: TRBV2
abundance: -
d_gene: -
CDR3nt: TGTGCCAGCAGTGATTTTCGGTACAATGAGCAGTTCTTC
CDR3aa: CASSDFRYNEQFF

j_gene: TRBJ1-6
v_gene: TRBV4-3
abundance: -
d_gene: -
CDR3nt: TGCGCCAGCAGCCAAGTCTCCACAGTGAATTCACCCCTCCACTTT
CDR3aa: CASSQVSTVNSPLHF

j_gene: TRBJ1-4
v_gene: TRBV4-1
abundance: -
d_gene: TRBD1
CDR3nt: TGCGCCAGCAGCCAGAAGAGACAGGGTGGGAAACTGTTTTTT
CDR3aa: CASSQKRQGGKLFF

j_gene: TRBJ2-7
v_gene: TRBV14
abundance: -
d_gene: TRBD2
CDR3nt: TGTGCCAGCAGCCAGAAACTATGGCGGGGGGAACCAAAAAACTACGAGCAGTACTTC
CDR3aa: CASSQKLWRGEPKNYEQYF